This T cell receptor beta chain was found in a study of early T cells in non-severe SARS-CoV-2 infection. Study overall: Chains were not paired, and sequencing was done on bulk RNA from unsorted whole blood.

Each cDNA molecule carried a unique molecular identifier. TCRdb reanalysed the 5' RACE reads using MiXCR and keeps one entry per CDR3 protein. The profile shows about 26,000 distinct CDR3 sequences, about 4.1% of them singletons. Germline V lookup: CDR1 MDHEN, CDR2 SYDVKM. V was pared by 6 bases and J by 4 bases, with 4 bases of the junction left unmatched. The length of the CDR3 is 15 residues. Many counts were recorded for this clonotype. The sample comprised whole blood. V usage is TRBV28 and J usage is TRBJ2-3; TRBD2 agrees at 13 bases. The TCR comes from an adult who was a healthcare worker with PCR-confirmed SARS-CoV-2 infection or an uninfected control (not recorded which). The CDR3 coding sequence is TGTGCCAGCAGCCTACTAGCGGGGGGGCCAGATACGCAGTATTTT. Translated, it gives CASSLLAGGPDTQYF.